This T cell receptor (beta chain) is drawn from a study of CD8+ T cells in alopecia areata. As for the study in general: Dosing spanned 6 to 18 months on tofacitinib, then 6 months off drug.

The CDR3 totals 14 residues. V lost 7 bases and J lost 2, with 12 bases in between. Germline CDR1 MDHEN, CDR2 SYDVKM. This clone was counted a single time. No antigen is known for it. Both peripheral blood and punch biopsies of lesional scalp skin were obtained from patients who had alopecia areata. cDNA prepared by RNA extraction and subsequent reverse transcription served as the template for sequencing. Repertoires were generated with immunoSEQ multiplex PCR, while TCRdb's copy carries only in-frame clones and drops some. The sample shows roughly 16,000 clones, about 61% of them seen only once. Study-wide results and limits: Lesional tissue from the scalp (especially in alopecia totalis/universalis) showed higher clonality than normal scalp. Compared with mice, patients displayed less clear TCR sharing, possibly for HLA-related reasons.

Sequencing input: skin. The TCR was taken from a human donor with alopecia areata. V and J are TRBV28 and TRBJ1-5; no reliable D call. CDR3 bases: TGTGCCAGCATCCGCGAACTCGGCAATCAGCCCCAGCATTTT. Its protein product is CASIRELGNQPQHF.